This entry is about one T cell receptor (beta chain). Taking its sample share into account, this clonotype is medium-sized (0.01 to 0.1%). Its binding antigen is unknown. No much larger clone exists at a distance of one base, and base qualities are not known. The source of the sample is a study of T-cell reconstitution after alpha-beta-depleted transplantation in children (TCRdb year 2016). Broadly, across the study: The study quantitatively tracked T-cell immune reconstitution after TCRalphabeta/CD19-depleted allogeneic hematopoietic cell transplantation in children using TCR repertoire profiling.

Taken from cysteine to phenylalanine, the CDR3 has 17 residues. CDR3 DNA is the only sequence kept; it has 51 bases, read in frame from the first base. Sequences SQVTM (CDR1) and ANQGSEA (CDR2) are obtained from the germline V gene. Between the V and J ends, shortened by 4 bases and 4 bases respectively, the junction contains 23 bases. The library was built by means of PCR. Sequencing took place on an Illumina HiSeq 2500. TCR library preparation used molecular barcoding, with unique molecular identifiers applied to normalize quantification of the TCRbeta repertoire. The raw public data were reprocessed by TCRdb itself: fastp quality trimming at Q25, MiXCR clonotype calling, in-frame beta chains only. Each CDR3 protein appears once, grouped with its most common genes and DNA. Across this sample there are 5,500 to 7,000 distinct CDR3 sequences, with roughly 17% seen only once. Over 9.5% of the sample belongs to the ten largest clones.

General conclusions and limits of the study: The frequencies of hyperexpanded clones fell over the following months, and after one year, T-cell counts and TCRbeta diversity were mostly attributed to newly produced T cells. In some patients, the high TCRbeta diversity seen at day 60 was put down to recipient T cells and intrathymic progenitors that had survived conditioning. Apparently early alphabetaT-cell count recovery about two months after transplant reportedly relied on only several hundred rapidly expanded clones derived from non-depleted graft cells.

The time point label on this specimen signifies: day 60 (about 2 months) after transplantation. The sample's treatment or condition label, in plain terms: allogeneic hematopoietic cell transplantation with graft depleted of TCRalphabeta T cells and CD19 B cells. Transplant recipients were children who received TCRalphabeta/CD19-depleted allogeneic hematopoietic cell grafts. The V and J segments used are TRBV29-1 and TRBJ1-5; the D segment could be TRBD1, given 6 matching bases. This clonotype was obtained from a male patient between 10 and 17 years old who had a stem cell transplant for acute myeloid leukemia, so the T cells may come from the graft donor. The starting material was PBMCs, mostly from graft donor cells, obtained 60 days after TCRalphabeta/CD19-depleted stem cell transplant. The sequenced DNA is TGCAGCGTTGCGCTAGCCCCCCTACAGGGTAGGAATCAGCCCCAGCATTTT. It translates as CSVALAPLQGRNQPQHF.